The clone carrying this TCR beta chain was detected only once. Clones were read by immunoSEQ multiplex PCR, and TCRdb kept only the in-frame ones, dropping some. The sample consists of about 2.1 million clones, around 93% of them appearing once. The source of the sample is a study of shared clonotypes between healthy human individuals. Selected positively for CCR7 and CD45RO-negative, naive CD8 cells excluded terminally differentiated effector memory CD45RA+ cells. This clonotype was obtained from a man aged 18 to 29 in good health. Some clones in this sample may be carry-over from other donors' samples. Sequencing was performed on naive CD8+ T cells from PBMCs.

CDR3 amino acids: CASSDTGQYGYTF. The CDR3 DNA reads TGTGCCAGCAGTGACACAGGCCAGTATGGCTACACCTTC. V usage is TRBV2 and J usage is TRBJ1-2; the D gene is possibly TRBD1 (5 bases). Germline V CDR1 and CDR2: SNHLY, FYNNEI. The CDR3 is made up of 13 amino acids. V lost 3 bases and J lost 5, with 10 bases in between.